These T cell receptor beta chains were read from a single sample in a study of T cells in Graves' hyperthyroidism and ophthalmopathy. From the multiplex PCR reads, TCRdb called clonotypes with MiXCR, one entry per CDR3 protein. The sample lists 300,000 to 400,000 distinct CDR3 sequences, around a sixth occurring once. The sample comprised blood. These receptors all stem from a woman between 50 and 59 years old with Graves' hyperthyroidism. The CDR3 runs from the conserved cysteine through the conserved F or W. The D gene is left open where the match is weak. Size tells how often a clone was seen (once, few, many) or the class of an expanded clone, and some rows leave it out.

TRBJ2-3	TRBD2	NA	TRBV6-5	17	TGTGCCAGCAGTTACACTCCGGGACTAGGGAGCACAGATACGCAGTATTTT	CASSYTPGLGSTDTQYF
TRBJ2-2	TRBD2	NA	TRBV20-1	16	TGCAGTGCTAGACATCCCAGACTAGCAAACACCGGGGAGCTGTTTTTT	CSARHPRLANTGELFF
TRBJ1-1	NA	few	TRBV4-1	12	TGCGCCAGCAGCCAGCAAGAAGGTGAAGCTTTCTTT	CASSQQEGEAFF
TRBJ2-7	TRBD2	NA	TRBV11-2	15	TGTGCCTCTAGGAAGAATAGCGGGGAGTGGATGGAGCAGTACTTC	CASRKNSGEWMEQYF
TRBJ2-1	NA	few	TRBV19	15	TGTGCCAGTAGTGAGGCGGCATGGGGTAACAATGAGCAGTTCTTC	CASSEAAWGNNEQFF
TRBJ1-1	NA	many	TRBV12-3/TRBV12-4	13	TGTGCCAGCGGAGACACGGGCCGGACTGAAGCTTTCTTT	CASGDTGRTEAFF
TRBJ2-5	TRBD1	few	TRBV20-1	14	TGCAGTGCTTTCCCCGCTGACAGGGAAGAGACCCAGTACTTC	CSAFPADREETQYF
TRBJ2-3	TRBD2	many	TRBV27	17	TGTGCCAGCAGTTACTTGGGACTAGCGGGGAGCACAGATACGCAGTATTTT	CASSYLGLAGSTDTQYF
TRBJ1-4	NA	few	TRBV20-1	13	TGCAGTGCTTACGGCACCGCGAATGAAAAACTGTTTTTT	CSAYGTANEKLFF
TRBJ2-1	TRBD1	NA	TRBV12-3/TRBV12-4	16	TGTGCCAGCAGTTTTCGGCAGGGGGCGCGATCAAGTGAGCAGTTCTTC	CASSFRQGARSSEQFF
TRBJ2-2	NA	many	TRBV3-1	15	TGTGCCAGCAGCCCCCCCCGACCTTGGACCGGGGAGCTGTTTTTT	CASSPPRPWTGELFF
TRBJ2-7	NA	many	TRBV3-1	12	TGTGCCAGCAGCCCATCGGGCTACGAGCAGTACTTC	CASSPSGYEQYF
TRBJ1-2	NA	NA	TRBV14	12	TGTGCCAGCAGCCTCACAGCGGAGGGCTACACCTTC	CASSLTAEGYTF
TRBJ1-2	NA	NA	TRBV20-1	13	TGCAGTGCTACAAGGGGGACAACGTATGGCTACACCTTC	CSATRGTTYGYTF
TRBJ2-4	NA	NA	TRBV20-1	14	TGCAGTGCTAGACCAGGACTAGCCAAAAACATTCAGTACTTC	CSARPGLAKNIQYF